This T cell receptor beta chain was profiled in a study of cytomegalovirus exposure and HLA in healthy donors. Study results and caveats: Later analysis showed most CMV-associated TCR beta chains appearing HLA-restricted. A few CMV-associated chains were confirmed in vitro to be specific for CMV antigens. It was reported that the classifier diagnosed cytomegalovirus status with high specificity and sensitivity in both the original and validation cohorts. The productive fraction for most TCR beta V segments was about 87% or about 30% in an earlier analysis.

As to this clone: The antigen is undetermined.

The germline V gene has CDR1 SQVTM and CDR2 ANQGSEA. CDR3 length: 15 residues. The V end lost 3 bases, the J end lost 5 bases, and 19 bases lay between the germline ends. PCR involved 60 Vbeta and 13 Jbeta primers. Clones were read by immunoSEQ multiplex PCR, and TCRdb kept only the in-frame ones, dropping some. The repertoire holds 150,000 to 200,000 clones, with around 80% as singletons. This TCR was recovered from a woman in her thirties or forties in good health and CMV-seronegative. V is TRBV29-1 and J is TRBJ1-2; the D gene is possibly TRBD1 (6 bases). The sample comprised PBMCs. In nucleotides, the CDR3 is TGCAGCGTTGACCCCGAGCTGGGGGCGCCATATGGCTACACCTTC. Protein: CSVDPELGAPYGYTF.